This T cell receptor (beta chain) was found in a study of cytomegalovirus exposure and HLA in healthy donors. Comments on this clone: As yet, its antigen is unknown. Other DNA sequences within the sample encode an identical CDR3.

It was with 60 Vbeta and 13 Jbeta primers that the PCR ran. Repertoires were generated with immunoSEQ multiplex PCR, while TCRdb's copy carries only in-frame clones and drops some. The table includes over 150,000 clones, over 70% detected once. Study-wide results and limits: Analysis was carried out at a later point, and it linked a missense DCLRE1C variant to TCR beta V- and J-gene trimming.

The germline V gene encodes CDR1 SEHNR and CDR2 FQNEAQ (reference sequence). Trimming at V came to 4 bases and at J to 6 bases, leaving 7 bases not matched to a gene. CDR3 length: 14 amino acids. The donors, nominally healthy at sampling, likely had unrecorded immune exposures. Sequenced material: PBMCs. This clonotype was obtained from a male donor in good health and CMV-seropositive. The chain recombines TRBV7-9 with TRBJ2-7; 9 bases line up with TRBD1. CDR3 sequence (DNA): TGTGCCAGCAGCTCCCCCGGGACAGGGCGCGAGCAGTACTTC. Protein: CASSSPGTGREQYF.